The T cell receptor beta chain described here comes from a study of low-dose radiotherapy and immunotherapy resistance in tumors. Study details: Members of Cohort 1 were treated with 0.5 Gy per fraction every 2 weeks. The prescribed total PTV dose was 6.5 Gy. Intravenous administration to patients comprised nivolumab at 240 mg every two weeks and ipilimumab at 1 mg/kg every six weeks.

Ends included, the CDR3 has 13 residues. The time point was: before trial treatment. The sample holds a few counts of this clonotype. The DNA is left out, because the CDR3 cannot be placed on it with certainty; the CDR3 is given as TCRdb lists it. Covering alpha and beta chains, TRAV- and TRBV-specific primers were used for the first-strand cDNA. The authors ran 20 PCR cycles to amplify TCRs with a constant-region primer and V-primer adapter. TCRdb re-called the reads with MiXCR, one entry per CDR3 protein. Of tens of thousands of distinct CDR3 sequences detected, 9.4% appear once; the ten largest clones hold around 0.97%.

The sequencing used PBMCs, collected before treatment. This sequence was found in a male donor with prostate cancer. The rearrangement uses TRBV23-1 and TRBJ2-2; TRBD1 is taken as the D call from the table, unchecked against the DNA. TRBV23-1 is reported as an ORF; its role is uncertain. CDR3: CASSQQGAGSCFF.